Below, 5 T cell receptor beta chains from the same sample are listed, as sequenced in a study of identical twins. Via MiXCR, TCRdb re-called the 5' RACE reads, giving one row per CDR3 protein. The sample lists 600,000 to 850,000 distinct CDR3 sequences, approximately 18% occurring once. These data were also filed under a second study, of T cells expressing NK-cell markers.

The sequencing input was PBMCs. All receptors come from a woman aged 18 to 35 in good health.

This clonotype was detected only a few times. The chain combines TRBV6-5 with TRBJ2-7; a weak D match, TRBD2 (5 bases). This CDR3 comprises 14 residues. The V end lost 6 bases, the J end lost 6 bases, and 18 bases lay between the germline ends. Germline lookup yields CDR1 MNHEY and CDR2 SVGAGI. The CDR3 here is CASRDSFGAGEQYF. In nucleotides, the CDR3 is TGTGCCAGCAGGGACTCGTTTGGCGCTGGCGAGCAGTACTTC.

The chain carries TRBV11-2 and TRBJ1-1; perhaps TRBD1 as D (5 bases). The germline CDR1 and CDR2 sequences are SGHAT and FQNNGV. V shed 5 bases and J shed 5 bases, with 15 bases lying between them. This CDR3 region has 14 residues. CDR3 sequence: CASSPVRGGTEAFF. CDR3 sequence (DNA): TGTGCCAGCAGCCCGGTGAGGGGTGGGACTGAAGCTTTCTTT.

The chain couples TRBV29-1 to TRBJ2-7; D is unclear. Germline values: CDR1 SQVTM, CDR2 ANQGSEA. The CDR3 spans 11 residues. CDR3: CTGSVGNEQYF. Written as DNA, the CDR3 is TGCACCGGGTCAGTAGGGAACGAGCAGTACTTC.

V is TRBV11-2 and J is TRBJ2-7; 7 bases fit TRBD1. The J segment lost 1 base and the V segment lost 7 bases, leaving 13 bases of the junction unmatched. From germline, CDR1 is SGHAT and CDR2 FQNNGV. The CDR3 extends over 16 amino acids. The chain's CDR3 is CASTENTGVGSYEQYF. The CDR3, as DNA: TGTGCCAGCACCGAGAACACAGGGGTTGGTTCCTACGAGCAGTACTTC. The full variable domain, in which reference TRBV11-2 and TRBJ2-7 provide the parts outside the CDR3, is EAGVAQSPRYKIIEKRQSVAFWCNPISGHATLYWYQQILGQGPKLLIQFQNNGVVDDSQLPKDRFSAERLKGVDSTLKIQPAKLEDSAVYLCASTENTGVGSYEQYFGPGTRLTVT.

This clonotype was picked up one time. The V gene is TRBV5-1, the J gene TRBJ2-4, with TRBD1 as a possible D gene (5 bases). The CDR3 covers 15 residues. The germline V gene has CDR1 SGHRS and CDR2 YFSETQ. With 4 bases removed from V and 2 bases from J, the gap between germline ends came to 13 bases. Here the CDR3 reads CASSPVAGTKNIQYF. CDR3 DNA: TGCGCCAGCAGCCCCGTCGCAGGGACCAAAAACATTCAGTACTTC.